The 21 T cell receptor beta chains below come from one sample, sequenced in a study of blood T cell repertoires in COVID-19. Sequencing was performed with immunoSEQ multiplex PCR; in TCRdb, only in-frame clones are kept and a portion is missing. Found here are a few hundred thousand clones, just under 90% of them singletons; the top ten hold roughly 2.8%. The sample taken for sequencing was PBMCs or T cells enriched from blood (not recorded which). Receptors originate from a woman in her 50s who had been exposed to COVID-19.

Turning to this clone: At the DNA level, this CDR3 is encoded by other sequences in the same sample as well. The gene calls are TRBV3-1 (or the pseudogene TRBV3-2) and TRBJ1-2, with D perhaps TRBD1 (5 bases). Trimming took off 3 bases at V and 6 bases at J, with 8 bases between the two ends. CDR3 length equals 12 residues. Germline CDR1 and CDR2: LGHDT and YNNKEL (reference sequence). Written as DNA, the CDR3 is TGTGCCAGCAGCCAGGGGGGGAATGGCTACACCTTC. Translation gives CASSQGGNGYTF.

V is TRBV28 and J is TRBJ2-5; 7 bases are a match to TRBD1. Germline lookup yields CDR1 MDHEN and CDR2 SYDVKM. J lost 2 bases, V lost 5 bases, and 14 bases had no gene match. The CDR3 runs 17 residues. In DNA, the CDR3 is TGTGCCAGCAGTGGACCGCGAGGGGGCCCTATTCAAGAGACCCAGTACTTC. It codes for CASSGPRGGPIQETQYF.

This sequence joins TRBV6-5 and TRBJ1-3, with D maybe TRBD1 (5 bases). The CDR3 is 14 amino acids. The germline V and J ends were trimmed by 7 bases and 0 bases, with 10 bases remaining between them. Germline CDR1 is MNHEY and CDR2 is SVGAGI. CDR3 residues: CASTQGFSGNTIYF. The DNA of the CDR3 is TGTGCCAGCACCCAGGGATTCTCTGGAAACACCATATATTTT.

The genes are TRBV18 and TRBJ1-2; maybe TRBD1 (5 bases). The CDR3 loop spans 15 amino acids. Trimming left V 0 bases short and J 4 bases short, with 12 bases between. CDR1 KGHSH and CDR2 LQKENI come from the germline V gene. The CDR3 region is CASSPPEGLGYGYTF. CDR3 in DNA: TGTGCCAGCTCACCACCGGAGGGGCTTGGCTATGGCTACACCTTC. Drawing the rest from reference TRBV18 and TRBJ1-2, the complete variable domain is NAGVMQNPRHLVRRRGQEARLRCSPMKGHSHVYWYRQLPEEGLKFMVYLQKENIIDESGMPKERFSAEFPKEGPSILRIQQVVRGDSAAYFCASSPPEGLGYGYTFGSGTRLTVV.

The chain couples TRBV4-1 to TRBJ1-2; D remains ambiguous. The CDR3 is 14 amino acids. V lost 0 bases and J 1 base, leaving 6 bases between the germline ends. CDR1 and CDR2 from the germline V gene are MGHRA and YSYEKL. CDR3 DNA: TGCGCCAGCAGCCAAGAGGAGGGTAACTATGGCTACACCTTC. Translating gives CASSQEEGNYGYTF.

The chain carries TRBV4-2 and TRBJ1-4; D remains unclear. There are 16 residues in the CDR3. Trimming removed 0 bases from V and 3 bases from J, with 11 bases in between. The germline V gene encodes CDR1 LGHNA and CDR2 YNFKEQ. CDR3 nucleotide sequence: TGTGCCAGCAGCCAAGATTGGAGGGCGGCTAATGAAAAACTGTTTTTT. Its protein is CASSQDWRAANEKLFF.

V is TRBV7-8 and J is TRBJ1-3, with D uncertain. The ends were cut back, 1 base at V and 9 bases at J, with 16 bases in the middle. This CDR3 has 15 residues. Germline loops: CDR1 SGHVS, CDR2 FQNEAQ. The CDR3 loop reads CASSLVDPPPGTIYF. In DNA, the CDR3 is TGTGCCAGCAGCTTAGTTGACCCCCCCCCAGGCACCATATATTTT.

The V and J genes are TRBV18 and TRBJ2-1; 7 bases are shared with TRBD2. Germline-derived CDR1 and CDR2 are KGHSH and LQKENI. V lost 3 bases, J lost 2 bases, and 7 bases stayed unmatched. There are 16 residues in the CDR3. CDR3 in amino acids: CASSPPSGVTYNEQFF. The CDR3 bases are TGTGCCAGCTCACCGCCCAGCGGGGTTACCTACAATGAGCAGTTCTTC.

This clone was counted once. V gene TRBV9 combines with J gene TRBJ2-6; 7 bases align to TRBD1. The J segment lost 1 base and the V segment lost 0 bases, leaving 7 bases of the junction unmatched. Looked up from germline, CDR1 is SGDLS and CDR2 is YYNGEE. The CDR3 extends over 18 amino acids. CDR3 DNA sequence: TGTGCCAGCAGCGTAGCTGGGTCAGGGGGTTCTGGGGCCAACGTCCTGACTTTC. Translated, it gives CASSVAGSGGSGANVLTF. The full variable domain, completed using reference TRBV9 and TRBJ2-6, is DSGVTQTPKHLITATGQRVTLRCSPRSGDLSVYWYQQSLDQGLQFLIQYYNGEERAKGNILERFSAQQFPDLHSELNLSSLELGDSALYFCASSVAGSGGSGANVLTFGAGSRLTVL.

V and J are TRBV29-1 and TRBJ1-1; D unresolved. CDR3 length: 16 residues. From germline, CDR1 is SQVTM and CDR2 ANQGSEA. The ends were cut back, 7 bases at V and 1 base at J, with 22 bases in the middle. CDR3 DNA sequence: TGCAGCGCAACTTCGATTATGAGGGAACCGAACACTGAAGCTTTCTTT. As protein: CSATSIMREPNTEAFF. The full variable domain, completed using reference TRBV29-1 and TRBJ1-1, is SAVISQKPSRDICQRGTSLTIQCQVDSQVTMMFWYRQQPGQSLTLIATANQGSEATYESGFVIDKFPISRPNLTFSTLTVSNMSPEDSSIYLCSATSIMREPNTEAFFGQGTRLTVV.

The chain couples TRBV28 to TRBJ1-6, with 7 bases identical to TRBD1. CDR3 length: 14 amino acids. Germline CDR1 and CDR2: MDHEN and SYDVKM. With 6 bases clipped from V and 7 bases from J, the junction kept 6 bases outside the gene matches. The CDR3 DNA reads as TGTGCCAGCAGACACAGGGGAGAGAATTCACCCCTCCACTTT. It yields the protein CASRHRGENSPLHF. The full variable domain, its missing parts supplied by reference TRBV28 and TRBJ1-6, is DVKVTQSSRYLVKRTGEKVFLECVQDMDHENMFWYRQDPGLGLRLIYFSYDVKMKEKGDIPEGYSVSREKKERFSLILESASTNQTSMYLCASRHRGENSPLHFGNGTRLTVT.

The chain employs TRBV28 and TRBJ1-6; D is ambiguous. CDR1 is MDHEN and CDR2 is SYDVKM in the germline V gene. The CDR3 consists of 14 residues. Trimming removed 3 bases at V and 7 bases at J, with 10 bases between. Here the CDR3 reads CASSFTQRNSPLHF. In DNA form, the CDR3 reads TGTGCCAGCAGTTTTACCCAGAGGAATTCACCCCTCCACTTT.

This chain links TRBV6-5 with TRBJ2-6, with D tentatively TRBD1 (6 bases). The CDR3 runs 15 residues. CDR1 MNHEY and CDR2 SVGAGI come from the germline V gene. V was trimmed by 6 bases and J by 5 bases, leaving 14 bases between them. The DNA for the CDR3 is TGTGCCAGCAGCATCAGGGGCTCCCGGGCCAACGTCCTGACTTTC. Amino acid sequence: CASSIRGSRANVLTF.

V usage is TRBV12-3 or TRBV12-4 and J usage is TRBJ1-2; D remains ambiguous. CDR3 length: 13 residues. V was cut by 5 bases and J by 8 bases, with 15 bases left in between. CDR3 loop: CASSRGPRLGYTF. In DNA, the CDR3 is TGTGCCAGCAGTCGTGGGCCCCGTTTAGGCTACACCTTC.

This clone occurred a few times. CDR3 region: CASSLAGGGDTEAFF. CDR3 bases: TGCGCCAGCAGCTTGGCGGGGGGAGGCGACACTGAAGCTTTCTTT. V gene TRBV5-1 combines with J gene TRBJ1-1; a weak D match, TRBD1 (5 bases). The V gene lost 0 bases and the J gene lost 3 bases, with 12 bases spanning the gap. Germline loops: CDR1 SGHRS, CDR2 YFSETQ. This CDR3 is built from 15 residues.

V usage is TRBV7-9 and J usage is TRBJ2-5, with a tentative D call TRBD2 (6 bases). The CDR3 totals 17 residues. V was shortened by 3 bases and J by 5 bases, with 22 bases between the two germline ends. Germline lookup yields CDR1 SEHNR and CDR2 FQNEAQ (reference sequence). CDR3 region: CASSFVFGGASRETQYF. The CDR3 nucleotides read TGTGCCAGCAGCTTCGTCTTTGGCGGGGCTTCCCGGGAGACCCAGTACTTC. The variable domain in full, with the rest retrieved from reference TRBV7-9 and TRBJ2-5, is DTGVSQNPRHKITKRGQNVTFRCDPISEHNRLYWYRQTLGQGPEFLTYFQNEAQLEKSRLLSDRFSAERPKGSFSTLEIQRTEQGDSAMYLCASSFVFGGASRETQYFGPGTRLLVL.

The chain carries TRBV5-6 and TRBJ2-7, with 9 nucleotides matching TRBD1. CDR1 is SGHDT, CDR2 YYEEEE, per germline. The CDR3 has 14 amino acids. The V gene end was trimmed by 3 bases and the J gene end by 2 bases; junction bases not matched to a gene: 3. In nucleotides, the CDR3 is TGTGCCAGCAGCTACGGACAGGGGCCCTACGAGCAGTACTTC. As protein: CASSYGQGPYEQYF.

J is TRBJ2-2 and V is TRBV27, with 7 bases identical to TRBD1. With 2 bases clipped from V and 6 bases from J, the junction kept 3 bases outside the gene matches. Germline V gives CDR1 MNHEY, CDR2 SMNVEV (reference sequence). The CDR3 runs 14 residues. The CDR3 reads CASSLERGPGELFF. The CDR3 bases are TGTGCCAGCAGTTTAGAAAGGGGGCCCGGGGAGCTGTTTTTT.

The chain employs TRBV7-8 and TRBJ2-7; D is perhaps TRBD1 (5 bases). The CDR3 covers 16 residues. Trimming removed 7 bases at V and 7 bases at J, with 26 bases between. Germline V CDR1 and CDR2: SGHVS, FQNEAQ. As DNA, the CDR3 is TGTGCCAGCACCATAGGGTCCCACGGCGTGGCAGGGGAGCAGTACTTC. This sequence encodes CASTIGSHGVAGEQYF.

The chain uses TRBV7-2 and TRBJ2-7; TRBD1 matches at 7 bases. CDR1 and CDR2 (germline): SGHTA, FQGNSA. Germline trimming cut 5 bases from V and 3 bases from J; bases unmatched to any gene: 7. The CDR3 consists of 14 residues. This CDR3 reads CASSPGTANYEQYF. In nucleotides, the CDR3 is TGTGCCAGCAGCCCCGGGACAGCCAACTACGAGCAGTACTTC. Full variable domain (outside the CDR3, taken from reference TRBV7-2 and TRBJ2-7): GAGVSQSPSNKVTEKGKDVELRCDPISGHTALYWYRQSLGQGLEFLIYFQGNSAPDKSGLPSDRFSAERTGGSVSTLTIQRTQQEDSAVYLCASSPGTANYEQYFGPGTRLTVT.

The chain links TRBV2 to TRBJ1-1; no definite D call. This CDR3 is 13 amino acids long. V gave up 6 bases and J gave up 1 base, with 9 bases separating them. Germline V CDR1 and CDR2: SNHLY, FYNNEI. The CDR3 is CASRKQQNTEAFF. The DNA of the CDR3 is TGTGCCAGCAGGAAACAGCAGAACACTGAAGCTTTCTTT.